The 20 T cell receptor beta chains reported below all come from one sample, sequenced in a study of shared clonotypes between healthy human individuals (dated by TCRdb to 2020 to 2022). The method was the immunoSEQ multiplex PCR assay. TCRdb limited this immuneACCESS table to in-frame rearrangements with V and J called. A share of clones is missing; checked studies link under half to unresolved V genes, and the rest is unexplained. The sample has 850,000 to 1,100,000 clones on record, around three quarters of them singletons. The ten largest clones take up 0.85% to 1% of the sample. Sequenced material: memory CD4+ T cells from PBMCs. The sample's cell subset or site label, decoded: CD45RA-negative fraction. These receptors came from a man younger than 35 in good health. Some clones in this sample may be carry-over from other donors' samples.

This clone occurred a few times. The CDR3 spells CSVSQAAGYTF. The CDR3 region has the DNA TGCAGCGTGAGCCAAGCCGCTGGCTACACCTTC. The chain couples TRBV29-1 to TRBJ1-2; D remains unclear. Per the germline V gene, CDR1 is SQVTM and CDR2 is ANQGSEA. The CDR3 loop spans 11 amino acids. The V end lost 6 bases, the J end lost 7 bases, and 12 bases lay between the germline ends.

This clone was found a few times. This rearrangement joins TRBV7-2 to TRBJ2-6; D tentatively fits TRBD1 or TRBD2 (6 bases each). This CDR3 has 18 amino acids. Germline values: CDR1 SGHTA, CDR2 FQGNSA. The germline V and J ends were trimmed by 2 bases and 2 bases, with 16 bases remaining between them. The CDR3, as DNA: TGTGCCAGCAGCTTATCCGGCGGAAGGGGGGCTGGGGCCAACGTCCTGACTTTC. Translation: CASSLSGGRGAGANVLTF.

The chain carries TRBV28 and TRBJ1-4, with D unclear. Germline CDR1 is MDHEN and CDR2 is SYDVKM. CDR3 length: 15 residues. V was cut by 0 bases and J by 9 bases, with 14 bases left in between. CDR3 amino acids: CASSLWQPVSQKLFF. The CDR3 DNA follows: TGTGCCAGCAGTTTATGGCAGCCAGTAAGTCAAAAACTGTTTTTT.

This rearrangement joins TRBV7-9 to TRBJ1-2; TRBD1 matches at 7 bases. The length of the CDR3 is 15 residues. Germline V gene sequence: CDR1 SEHNR, CDR2 FQNEAQ (reference sequence). Trimming cost V 5 bases and J 1 base; bases outside gene matches: 7. This CDR3 reads CASSPKGQDNYGYTF. Written as DNA, the CDR3 is TGTGCCAGCAGCCCGAAAGGACAGGATAACTATGGCTACACCTTC. The full variable domain, its missing parts supplied by reference TRBV7-9 and TRBJ1-2, is DTGVSQNPRHKITKRGQNVTFRCDPISEHNRLYWYRQTLGQGPEFLTYFQNEAQLEKSRLLSDRFSAERPKGSFSTLEIQRTEQGDSAMYLCASSPKGQDNYGYTFGSGTRLTVV.

This clone was found once. The chain uses TRBV5-8 and TRBJ1-1, with TRBD1 as a possible D gene (5 bases). Germline V gene data show CDR1 as SGHTS and CDR2 as YDEGEE. V gave up 2 bases and J gave up 4 bases, with 12 bases separating them. The CDR3 contains 14 residues. The CDR3 region is CASSFLGASTEAFF. The CDR3 DNA reads TGTGCCAGCAGCTTCCTTGGGGCTAGCACTGAAGCTTTCTTT. Using reference TRBV5-8 and TRBJ1-1 for the parts outside the CDR3, the full variable domain is EAGVTQSPTHLIKTRGQQATLRCSPISGHTSVYWYQQALGLGLQFLLWYDEGEERNRGNFPPRFSGRQFPNYSSELNVNALELEDSALYLCASSFLGASTEAFFGQGTRLTVV.

The chain joins TRBV18 to TRBJ2-7; 7 bases map to TRBD2. The CDR3 has 16 residues. Losses at the gene ends were 5 bases for V and 4 bases for J; bases not matched to a gene: 14. Germline values: CDR1 KGHSH, CDR2 LQKENI. The DNA of the CDR3 is TGTGCCAGCTCATCCCGGGGCGGGAGCGCGGTATACGAGCAGTACTTC. Amino acid sequence: CASSSRGGSAVYEQYF. Looking up the rest from reference TRBV18 and TRBJ2-7 gives the full variable domain: NAGVMQNPRHLVRRRGQEARLRCSPMKGHSHVYWYRQLPEEGLKFMVYLQKENIIDESGMPKERFSAEFPKEGPSILRIQQVVRGDSAAYFCASSSRGGSAVYEQYFGPGTRLTVT.

This chain links TRBV11-2 with TRBJ1-1; weak D call: TRBD1 (5 bases). Looked up from germline, CDR1 is SGHAT and CDR2 is FQNNGV. The CDR3 extends over 15 amino acids. Between the trimmed V and J ends, which lost 3 bases and 5 bases, there was a span of 16 bases. The CDR3 coding sequence is TGTGCCAGCAGCTTTCTCCGGGGGGATACAACTGAAGCTTTCTTT. Translated: CASSFLRGDTTEAFF.

The CDR3 region is CASSLQGALSGNTIYF. CDR3 in DNA: TGTGCCAGCAGTTTACAGGGGGCTCTTAGCGGAAACACCATATATTTT. The chain combines TRBV6-6 with TRBJ1-3; 9 nucleotides match TRBD1. Germline loops: CDR1 MNHNY, CDR2 SVGAGI (reference sequence). This CDR3 is built from 16 residues. V gave up 4 bases and J gave up 4 bases; unmatched junction bases: 8.

The table lists this clone with a few counts. J is TRBJ2-1 and V is TRBV5-1, with 12 bases fitting TRBD2. The J segment lost 4 bases and the V segment lost 5 bases, leaving 4 bases of the junction unmatched. Germline V CDR1 and CDR2: SGHRS, YFSETQ. The CDR3 contains 15 residues. Here the CDR3 reads CASRPTSGSYNEQFF. For the CDR3, the DNA is TGCGCCAGCAGGCCGACTAGCGGGAGTTACAATGAGCAGTTCTTC. Full variable domain (outside the CDR3, taken from reference TRBV5-1 and TRBJ2-1): KAGVTQTPRYLIKTRGQQVTLSCSPISGHRSVSWYQQTPGQGLQFLFEYFSETQRNKGNFPGRFSGRQFSNSRSEMNVSTLELGDSALYLCASRPTSGSYNEQFFGPGTRLTVL.

The V call is TRBV7-9, the J call TRBJ2-7, with D possibly TRBD1 on 5 matching bases. The CDR3 sequence is 12 residues long. The germline V gene encodes CDR1 SEHNR and CDR2 FQNEAQ (reference sequence). The V and J ends lost 0 bases and 6 bases respectively, with 6 bases between them. CDR3 residues: CASSLAQGEQYF. CDR3 sequence (DNA): TGTGCCAGCAGCTTAGCGCAGGGCGAGCAGTACTTC.

J is TRBJ2-7 and V is TRBV2; D unresolved. The CDR3 spans 12 residues. Per germline, CDR1 SNHLY and CDR2 FYNNEI. V was cut by 7 bases and J by 4 bases, with 11 bases left in between. The CDR3 bases are TGTGCCAGCACAAGGGCCCGGTACGAGCAGTACTTC. Protein: CASTRARYEQYF. The entire variable domain, with the rest obtained from reference TRBV2 and TRBJ2-7, is as follows: EPEVTQTPSHQVTQMGQEVILRCVPISNHLYFYWYRQILGQKVEFLVSFYNNEISEKSEIFDDQFSVERPDGSNFTLKIRSTKLEDSAMYFCASTRARYEQYFGPGTRLTVT.

V usage is TRBV9 and J usage is TRBJ2-7; the D is unclear. V gave up 4 bases and J gave up 6 bases, with 14 bases separating them. Germline V CDR1 and CDR2: SGDLS, YYNGEE. This CDR3 region has 13 residues. CDR3 coding DNA: TGTGCCAGCAGCACCCAATCGACTGGCGAGCAGTACTTC. It translates to CASSTQSTGEQYF.

The rearrangement links TRBV7-2 to TRBJ2-3, with 8 bases matching TRBD2. V gave up 2 bases and J gave up 6 bases; unmatched junction bases: 16. Germline lookup yields CDR1 SGHTA and CDR2 FQGNSA. This CDR3 spans 18 amino acids. In DNA form, the CDR3 reads TGTGCCAGCAGCTTATATCTTAGTGCGGGAGGAGGCGCGGATACGCAGTATTTT. Its translation is CASSLYLSAGGGADTQYF.

The V and J genes are TRBV11-2 and TRBJ1-4; D gene unclear. Germline CDR1 SGHAT, CDR2 FQNNGV. The CDR3 contains 13 residues. Deletions cut 0 bases from V and 8 bases from J, with 7 bases between. The CDR3 loop is CASSLDLWEKLFF. CDR3 DNA sequence: TGTGCCAGCAGCTTAGATCTCTGGGAAAAACTGTTTTTT.

J is TRBJ2-5 and V is TRBV5-4; 10 bases line up with TRBD2. The CDR3 spans 18 residues. Germline CDR1 SGHNT, CDR2 YYREEE (reference sequence). The V gene end was trimmed by 4 bases and the J gene end by 2 bases; junction bases not matched to a gene: 14. CDR3 bases: TGTGCCAGCAGCCCCCTGGGCCCCCTAGCGGGAGAACAAGAGACCCAGTACTTC. Protein sequence: CASSPLGPLAGEQETQYF.

Regarding this clone: Given a much more abundant clone one base away, this may be a read error. The chain has TRBV4-2 and TRBJ2-5, with D possibly matching TRBD2 (6 bases). Trimming cost V 1 base and J 1 base, with 13 bases left between them. CDR1 is LGHNA and CDR2 is YNFKEQ in the germline V gene. The CDR3 is 16 amino acids. The DNA for the CDR3 is TGTGCCAGCAGCCAAGGGGTAACGGGAGCCCAAGAGACCCAGTACTTC. It is translated as CASSQGVTGAQETQYF.

The rearrangement uses TRBV6-1 and TRBJ1-6, with 7 bases fitting TRBD1. Per germline, CDR1 MNHNS and CDR2 SASEGT. The CDR3 is 12 residues long. The trim removed 9 bases at V and 6 bases at J, leaving 2 bases unmatched. CDR3 sequence (DNA): TGTGCCAGTGGGACAGTTAATTCACCCCTCCACTTT. This encodes CASGTVNSPLHF.

The chain employs TRBV5-1 and TRBJ1-4; D unclear. The V and J ends lost 3 bases and 4 bases respectively, with 7 bases between them. CDR1 is SGHRS and CDR2 is YFSETQ in the germline V gene. This CDR3 has 13 amino acids. CDR3 sequence: CASSYYSNEKLFF. The CDR3, as DNA: TGCGCCAGCAGCTATTACAGTAATGAAAAACTGTTTTTT. Based on the CDR3 plus reference TRBV5-1 and TRBJ1-4, the full variable domain is KAGVTQTPRYLIKTRGQQVTLSCSPISGHRSVSWYQQTPGQGLQFLFEYFSETQRNKGNFPGRFSGRQFSNSRSEMNVSTLELGDSALYLCASSYYSNEKLFFGSGTQLSVL.

V and J are TRBV7-3 and TRBJ2-1, with 9 positions matching TRBD2. The V gene's germline CDR1 is SGHTA and CDR2 FQGTGA. V shed 4 bases and J 5 bases; nucleotides not matched to a gene: 6. This CDR3 comprises 15 residues. DNA for the CDR3: TGTGCCAGCAGCTCCTTTAGCGGGAGCCACAATGAGCAGTTCTTC. This translates into CASSSFSGSHNEQFF.

The gene calls are TRBV5-1 and TRBJ2-5; D might be TRBD1 (5 bases). Looked up from germline, CDR1 is SGHRS and CDR2 is YFSETQ. The CDR3 loop spans 14 amino acids. Trimming stripped 0 bases from V and 5 bases from J, with 11 bases between. DNA of the CDR3: TGCGCCAGCAGCTTGGGGCAGGGATGGGAGACCCAGTACTTC. Amino acids: CASSLGQGWETQYF. The full variable domain, rest sourced from reference TRBV5-1 and TRBJ2-5, is KAGVTQTPRYLIKTRGQQVTLSCSPISGHRSVSWYQQTPGQGLQFLFEYFSETQRNKGNFPGRFSGRQFSNSRSEMNVSTLELGDSALYLCASSLGQGWETQYFGPGTRLLVL.